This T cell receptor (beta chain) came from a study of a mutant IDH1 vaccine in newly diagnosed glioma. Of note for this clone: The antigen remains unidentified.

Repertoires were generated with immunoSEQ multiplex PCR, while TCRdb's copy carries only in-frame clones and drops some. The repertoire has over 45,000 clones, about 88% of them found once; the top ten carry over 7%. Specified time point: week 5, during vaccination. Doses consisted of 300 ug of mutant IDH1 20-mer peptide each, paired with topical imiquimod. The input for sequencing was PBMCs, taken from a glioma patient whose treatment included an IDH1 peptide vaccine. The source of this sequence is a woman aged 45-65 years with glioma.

The CDR3 loop is CASSPTRNEQFF. CDR3 nucleotide sequence: TGTGCCAGCAGTCCGACCCGTAATGAGCAGTTCTTC. The chain has TRBV6-6 and TRBJ2-1; D uncertain. This CDR3 region has 12 residues. With 5 bases removed from V and 7 bases from J, the gap between germline ends came to 9 bases. Germline V gene sequence: CDR1 MNHNY, CDR2 SVGAGI (reference sequence).